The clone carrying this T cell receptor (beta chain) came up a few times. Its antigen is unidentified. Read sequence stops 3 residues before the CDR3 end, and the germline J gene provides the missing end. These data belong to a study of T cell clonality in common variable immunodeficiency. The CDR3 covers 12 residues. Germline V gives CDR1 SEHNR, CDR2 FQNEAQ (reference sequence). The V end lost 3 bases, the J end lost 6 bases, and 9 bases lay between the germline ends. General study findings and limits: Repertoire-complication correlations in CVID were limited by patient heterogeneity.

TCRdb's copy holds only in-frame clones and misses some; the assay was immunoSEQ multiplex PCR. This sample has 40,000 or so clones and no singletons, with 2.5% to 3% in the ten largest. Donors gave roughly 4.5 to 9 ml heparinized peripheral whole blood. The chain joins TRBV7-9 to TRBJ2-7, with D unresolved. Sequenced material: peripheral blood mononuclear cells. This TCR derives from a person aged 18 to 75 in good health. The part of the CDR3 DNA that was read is TGTGCCAGCAGCTTGGTGCTCGGCGAG. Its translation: CASSLVLGE. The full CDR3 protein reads CASSLVLGEQYF.